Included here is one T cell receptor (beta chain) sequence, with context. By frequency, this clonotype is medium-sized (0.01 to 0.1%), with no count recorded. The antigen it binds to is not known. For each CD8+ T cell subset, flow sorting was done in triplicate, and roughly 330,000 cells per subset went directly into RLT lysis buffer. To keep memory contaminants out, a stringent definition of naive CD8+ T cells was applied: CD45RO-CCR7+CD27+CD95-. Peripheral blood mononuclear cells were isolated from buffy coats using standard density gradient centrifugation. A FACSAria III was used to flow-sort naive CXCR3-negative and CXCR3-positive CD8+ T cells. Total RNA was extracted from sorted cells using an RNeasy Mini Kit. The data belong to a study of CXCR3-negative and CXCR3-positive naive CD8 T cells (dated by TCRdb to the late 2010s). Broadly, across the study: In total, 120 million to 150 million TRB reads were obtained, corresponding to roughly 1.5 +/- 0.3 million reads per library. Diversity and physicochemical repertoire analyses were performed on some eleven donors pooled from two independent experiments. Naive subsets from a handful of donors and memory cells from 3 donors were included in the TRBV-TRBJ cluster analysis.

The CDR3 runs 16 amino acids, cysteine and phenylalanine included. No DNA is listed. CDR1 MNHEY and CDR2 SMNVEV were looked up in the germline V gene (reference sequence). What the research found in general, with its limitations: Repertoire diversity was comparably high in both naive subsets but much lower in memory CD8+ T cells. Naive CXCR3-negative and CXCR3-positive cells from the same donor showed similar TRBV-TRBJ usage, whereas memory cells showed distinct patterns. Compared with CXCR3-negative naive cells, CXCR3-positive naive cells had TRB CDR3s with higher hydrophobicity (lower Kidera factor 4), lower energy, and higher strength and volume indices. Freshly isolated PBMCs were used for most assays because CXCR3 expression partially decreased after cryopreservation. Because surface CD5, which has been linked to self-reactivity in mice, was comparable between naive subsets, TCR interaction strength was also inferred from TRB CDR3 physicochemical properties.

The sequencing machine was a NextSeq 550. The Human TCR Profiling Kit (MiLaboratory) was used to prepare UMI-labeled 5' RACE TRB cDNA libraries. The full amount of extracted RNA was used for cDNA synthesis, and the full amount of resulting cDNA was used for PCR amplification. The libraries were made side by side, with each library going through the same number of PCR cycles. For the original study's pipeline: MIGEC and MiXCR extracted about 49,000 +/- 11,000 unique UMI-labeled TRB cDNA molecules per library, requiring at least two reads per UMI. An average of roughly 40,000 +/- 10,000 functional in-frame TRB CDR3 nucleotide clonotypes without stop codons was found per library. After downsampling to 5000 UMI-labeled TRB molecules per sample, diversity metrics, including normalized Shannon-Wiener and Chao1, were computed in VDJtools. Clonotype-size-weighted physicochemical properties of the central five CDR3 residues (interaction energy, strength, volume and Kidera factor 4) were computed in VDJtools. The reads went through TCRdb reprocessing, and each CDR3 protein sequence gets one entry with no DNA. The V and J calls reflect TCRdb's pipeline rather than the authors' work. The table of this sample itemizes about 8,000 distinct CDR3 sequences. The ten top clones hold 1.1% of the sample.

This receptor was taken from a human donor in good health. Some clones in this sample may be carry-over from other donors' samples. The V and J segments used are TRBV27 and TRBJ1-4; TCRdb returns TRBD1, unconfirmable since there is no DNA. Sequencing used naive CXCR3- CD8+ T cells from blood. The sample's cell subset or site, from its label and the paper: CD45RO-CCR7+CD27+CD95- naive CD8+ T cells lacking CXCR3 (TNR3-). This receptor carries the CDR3 CASSPARVQGTEKLFF.